This TCR beta chain emerged from a study of radiotherapy plus CTLA-4 blockade in lung cancer. Study-level findings and limits: Reports identified early blood T cell clone dynamics, with interferon-beta, as the best response predictor. Researchers report tumor-derived TCR clones expanding in blood after radiotherapy plus ipilimumab.

TCRdb keeps only in-frame clones here, not all; method: immunoSEQ multiplex PCR. The data hold 50,000 or so clones, with around nine tenths observed a single time. Concerning this clone: Its antigen remains unknown.

Focal radiation and CTLA-4 blockade (ipilimumab) were tested in chemo-refractory metastatic non-small-cell lung cancer patients. Germline V gene data show CDR1 as KGHSH and CDR2 as LQKENI. The CDR3 extends over 15 amino acids. Trimming took 3 bases from V and 0 from J, leaving 9 bases between them. This receptor was taken from a human donor with non-small cell lung cancer whose response to radiotherapy plus ipilimumab could not be evaluated. Sequencing was performed on peripheral blood, taken from a patient treated with radiotherapy plus ipilimumab. The rearrangement uses TRBV18 and TRBJ1-5; no clear D gene. DNA for the CDR3: TGTGCCAGCTCACCTAACAGCAATAGCAATCAGCCCCAGCATTTT. This sequence encodes CASSPNSNSNQPQHF.